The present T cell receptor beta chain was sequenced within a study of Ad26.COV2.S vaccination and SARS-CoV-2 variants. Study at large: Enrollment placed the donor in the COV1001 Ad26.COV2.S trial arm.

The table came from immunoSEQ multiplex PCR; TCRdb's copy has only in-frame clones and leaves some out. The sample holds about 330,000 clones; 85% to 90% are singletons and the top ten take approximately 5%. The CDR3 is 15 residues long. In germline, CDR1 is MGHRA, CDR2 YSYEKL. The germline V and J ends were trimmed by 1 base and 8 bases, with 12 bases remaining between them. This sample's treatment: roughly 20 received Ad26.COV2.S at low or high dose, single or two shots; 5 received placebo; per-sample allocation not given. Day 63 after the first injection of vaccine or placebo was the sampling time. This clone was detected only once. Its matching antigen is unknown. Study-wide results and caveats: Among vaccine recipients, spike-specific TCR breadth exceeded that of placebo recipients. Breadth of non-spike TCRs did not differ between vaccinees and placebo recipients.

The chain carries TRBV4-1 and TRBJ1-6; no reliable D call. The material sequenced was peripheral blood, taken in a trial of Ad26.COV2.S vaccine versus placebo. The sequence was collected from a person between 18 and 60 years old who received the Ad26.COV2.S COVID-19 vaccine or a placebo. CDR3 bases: TGCGCCAGCAGCCAAGTAGGGAGAGAAGATTCACCCCTCCACTTT. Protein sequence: CASSQVGREDSPLHF.